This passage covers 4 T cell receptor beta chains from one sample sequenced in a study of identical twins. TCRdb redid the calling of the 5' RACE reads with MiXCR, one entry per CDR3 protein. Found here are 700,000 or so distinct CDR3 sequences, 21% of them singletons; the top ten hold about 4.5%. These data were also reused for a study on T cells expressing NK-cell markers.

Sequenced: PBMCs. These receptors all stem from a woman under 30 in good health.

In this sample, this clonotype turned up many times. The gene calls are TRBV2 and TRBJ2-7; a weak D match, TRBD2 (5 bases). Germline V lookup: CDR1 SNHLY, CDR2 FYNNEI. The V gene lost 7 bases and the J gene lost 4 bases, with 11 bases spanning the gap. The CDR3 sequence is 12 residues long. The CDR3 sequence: CASNYGNYEQYF. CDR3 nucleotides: TGTGCCAGCAACTACGGGAATTACGAGCAGTACTTC.

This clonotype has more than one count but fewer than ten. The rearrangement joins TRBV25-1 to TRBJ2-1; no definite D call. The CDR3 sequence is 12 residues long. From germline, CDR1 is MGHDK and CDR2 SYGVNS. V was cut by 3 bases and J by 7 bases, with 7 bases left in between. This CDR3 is CASSDPPNEQFF. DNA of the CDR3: TGTGCCAGCAGTGATCCCCCTAATGAGCAGTTCTTC.

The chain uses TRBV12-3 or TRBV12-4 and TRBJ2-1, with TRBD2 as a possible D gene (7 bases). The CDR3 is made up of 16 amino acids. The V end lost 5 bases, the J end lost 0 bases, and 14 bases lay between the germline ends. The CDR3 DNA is TGTGCCAGCAGTCCGGACAGCGGGACCTCCTACAATGAGCAGTTCTTC. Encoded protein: CASSPDSGTSYNEQFF.

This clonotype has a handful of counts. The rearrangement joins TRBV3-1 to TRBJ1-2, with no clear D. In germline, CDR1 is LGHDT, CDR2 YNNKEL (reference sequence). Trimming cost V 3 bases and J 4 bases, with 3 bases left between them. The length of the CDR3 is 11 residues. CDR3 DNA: TGTGCCAGCAGCCATTTCTATGGCTACACCTTC. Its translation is CASSHFYGYTF.